A selection of T cell receptor beta chains follows, all from one sample in a study of beta chain features in type 1 diabetes. TCRdb's table, derived via immunoSEQ multiplex PCR, lists solely in-frame clones and lacks some. The sample has about 360,000 clones; 10% to 15% are singletons. Sequenced: naive CD4+ T cells from blood. These receptor sequences come from a man between 18 and 29 years old in good health. Each CDR3 is given with its conserved first and last residue. A D gene is named only where the DNA matches it firmly. Expanded clones are given a class, and other clones once, few, many or no size at all.

J gene	D gene	V gene	clone size	CDR3 protein	CDR3 DNA
TRBJ1-1	.	TRBV30	few	CAGRGLVEAFF	TGTGCCGGGCGGGGTTTAGTTGAAGCTTTCTTT
TRBJ1-1	.	TRBV18	few	CASSPPATNTEAFF	TGTGCCAGCTCACCACCAGCCACGAACACTGAAGCTTTCTTT
TRBJ2-5	TRBD2	TRBV4-3	.	CASSHTGLGKETQYF	TGCGCCAGCAGCCACACGGGACTAGGAAAAGAGACCCAGTACTTC
TRBJ1-4	TRBD1	TRBV7-2	.	CASSSGTANEKLFF	TGTGCCAGCAGCTCAGGGACAGCAAATGAAAAACTGTTTTTT
TRBJ2-5	.	TRBV4-3	few	CASSQGWQQETQYF	TGCGCCAGCAGCCAAGGATGGCAGCAAGAGACCCAGTACTTC
TRBJ1-1	TRBD1	TRBV6-5	.	CASSYSKGTGNTEAFF	TGTGCCAGCAGTTACTCAAAAGGGACAGGGAACACTGAAGCTTTCTTT
TRBJ2-5	TRBD2	TRBV7-9	few	CASRLAASQETQYF	TGTGCCAGCAGGCTAGCGGCGTCACAAGAGACCCAGTACTTC
TRBJ1-1	.	TRBV7-3	.	CASSVGTNTEAFF	TGTGCCAGCAGTGTGGGCACCAACACTGAAGCTTTCTTT
TRBJ1-2	TRBD1	TRBV9	.	CASSVGTGGGGYTF	TGTGCCAGCAGCGTAGGGACAGGGGGCGGTGGCTACACCTTC
TRBJ2-7	.	TRBV19	few	CASSIRQDSNSYEQYF	TGTGCCAGTAGTATACGACAGGATTCGAACTCCTACGAGCAGTACTTC
TRBJ1-6	.	TRBV6-5	few	CASSTGQYNSPLHF	TGTGCCAGCAGTACGGGACAATATAATTCACCCCTCCACTTT
TRBJ2-1	TRBD2	TRBV7-9	.	CASSSRVGGLLSYNEQFF	TGTGCCAGCAGCTCCCGGGTGGGGGGACTACTCTCCTACAATGAGCAGTTCTTC
TRBJ1-4	.	TRBV2	few	CASSEGAEKLFF	TGTGCCAGCAGTGAGGGGGCGGAAAAACTGTTTTTT
TRBJ2-3	TRBD2	TRBV13	once	CASSQGTSGATWPDTQYF	TGTGCCAGCAGCCAAGGGACTAGCGGGGCTACCTGGCCAGATACGCAGTATTTT
TRBJ1-2	TRBD1	TRBV29-1	few	CSGRGQEYGYTF	TGCAGCGGGAGGGGACAGGAATATGGCTACACCTTC
TRBJ1-2	.	TRBV27	.	CASSLRRDGGYTF	TGTGCCAGCAGTTTACGGAGGGATGGTGGCTACACCTTC
TRBJ2-1	TRBD1	TRBV15	few	CATSRDQGADGEQFF	TGTGCCACCAGCAGAGATCAGGGGGCCGACGGTGAGCAGTTCTTC
TRBJ2-3	TRBD2	TRBV5-4	few	CASSLSLAGGLTDTQYF	TGTGCCAGCAGCTTGTCTCTAGCGGGAGGATTGACAGATACGCAGTATTTT
TRBJ1-1	.	TRBV10-3	few	CAIGSGQNTEAFF	TGTGCCATCGGTTCTGGGCAAAACACTGAAGCTTTCTTT
TRBJ2-5	TRBD1	TRBV5-4	few	CASSSTGGGETQYF	TGTGCCAGCAGCTCGACAGGGGGTGGAGAGACCCAGTACTTC
TRBJ2-7	.	TRBV7-2	few	CASSPQGTYEQYF	TGTGCCAGCAGCCCACAGGGAACGTACGAGCAGTACTTC
TRBJ1-1	TRBD1	TRBV29-1	.	CSVAGQFATEAFF	TGCAGCGTTGCGGGACAGTTTGCAACTGAAGCTTTCTTT
TRBJ1-1	.	TRBV27	few	CASSFADYTEAFF	TGTGCCAGCAGTTTTGCGGATTACACTGAAGCTTTCTTT
TRBJ2-5	.	TRBV27	.	CASSHREGQETQYF	TGTGCCAGCAGCCACAGGGAGGGACAAGAGACCCAGTACTTC
TRBJ1-5	.	TRBV5-1	.	CASSLEGANQPQHF	TGCGCCAGCAGCTTGGAAGGGGCCAATCAGCCCCAGCATTTT
TRBJ2-7	TRBD1	TRBV9	.	CASSARGQGAYEQYF	TGTGCCAGCAGCGCCCGAGGACAGGGTGCCTACGAGCAGTACTTC
TRBJ1-2	.	TRBV4-2	few	CASSQIDRTKGYTF	TGTGCCAGCAGCCAGATAGACCGCACTAAGGGCTACACCTTC
TRBJ2-3	.	TRBV19	few	CASSPQRGTGTDTQYF	TGTGCCAGTAGTCCCCAACGGGGGACCGGCACAGATACGCAGTATTTT
TRBJ1-5	.	TRBV5-1	few	CASSEGLDNQPQHF	TGCGCCAGCAGTGAGGGATTGGACAATCAGCCCCAGCATTTT
TRBJ2-2	.	TRBV6-5	.	CASSYDSRGNTGELFF	TGTGCCAGCAGTTATGACAGCAGGGGGAACACCGGGGAGCTGTTTTTT
TRBJ1-1	.	TRBV7-3	few	CASSSSGQSAEAFF	TGTGCCAGCAGCTCATCCGGACAGTCCGCTGAAGCTTTCTTT
TRBJ2-7	TRBD1	TRBV15	few	CATSRYRQGTYEQYF	TGTGCCACCAGCAGATATCGACAGGGCACCTACGAGCAGTACTTC
TRBJ1-6	TRBD1	TRBV30	.	CAWSVLRTGDSPLHF	TGTGCCTGGAGTGTACTCCGGACAGGGGATTCACCCCTCCACTTT
TRBJ2-1	TRBD2	TRBV7-3	.	CASSSTLAGHNEQFF	TGTGCCAGCAGCTCCACGTTAGCGGGGCACAATGAGCAGTTCTTC
TRBJ2-2	.	TRBV4-2	few	CAPGNSNTGELFF	TGTGCCCCGGGGAACTCCAACACCGGGGAGCTGTTTTTT
TRBJ2-1	TRBD2	TRBV7-3	.	CASSSSGTSDHEQFF	TGTGCCAGCAGCTCCTCGGGGACTAGCGACCATGAGCAGTTCTTC
TRBJ1-1	.	TRBV7-9	few	CASTQGGGTEAFF	TGTGCCAGCACCCAGGGAGGTGGCACTGAAGCTTTCTTT
TRBJ2-5	.	TRBV28	few	CASSWAGGRPADQETQYF	TGTGCCAGCAGTTGGGCTGGAGGTAGGCCAGCGGACCAAGAGACCCAGTACTTC
TRBJ1-1	.	TRBV7-2	few	CASSNRVGAEAFF	TGTGCCAGCAGCAACAGGGTAGGGGCTGAAGCTTTCTTT
TRBJ1-6	.	TRBV5-4	.	CASSGGQINSPLHF	TGTGCCAGCAGCGGCGGGCAGATTAATTCACCCCTCCACTTT
TRBJ2-5	TRBD2	TRBV6-1	few	CASSGETGTRWETQYF	TGTGCCAGCAGTGGGGAGACCGGGACTAGATGGGAGACCCAGTACTTC
TRBJ2-1	.	TRBV30	.	CAWSMRNEQFF	TGTGCCTGGAGTATGCGGAATGAGCAGTTCTTC
TRBJ2-7	TRBD2	TRBV5-4	.	CASSFMPGGDYEQYF	TGTGCCAGCAGCTTCATGCCGGGGGGTGACTACGAGCAGTACTTC
TRBJ2-3	TRBD2	TRBV9	few	CASSWGIAGLVDTQYF	TGTGCCAGCAGCTGGGGAATAGCGGGATTGGTAGATACGCAGTATTTT
TRBJ2-7	TRBD1	TRBV28	few	CASSLNDRGSYEQYF	TGTGCCAGCAGTCTTAATGACAGGGGTTCGTACGAGCAGTACTTC
TRBJ1-4	.	TRBV19	few	CASSFLNEKLFF	TGTGCCAGTAGTTTCCTGAATGAAAAACTGTTTTTT
TRBJ2-2	TRBD2	TRBV7-8	few	CASSLLPAGGLNTGELFF	TGTGCCAGCAGCTTACTGCCAGCGGGAGGGCTGAACACCGGGGAGCTGTTTTTT
TRBJ1-2	.	TRBV28	.	CASSLPGAFYGYTF	TGTGCCAGCAGTTTACCAGGGGCGTTCTATGGCTACACCTTC
TRBJ1-2	TRBD1	TRBV6-5	.	CASSYSTGHYGYTF	TGTGCCAGCAGTTACTCGACAGGGCACTATGGCTACACCTTC
TRBJ2-5	.	TRBV30	few	CALGGGGETQYF	TGTGCCTTAGGGGGAGGGGGGGAGACCCAGTACTTC
TRBJ1-2	.	TRBV5-4	.	CASSSAGLNYGYTF	TGTGCCAGCAGCTCCGCGGGGCTTAACTATGGCTACACCTTC
TRBJ2-2	TRBD1	TRBV28	.	CASSDSGGVGGELFF	TGTGCCAGCAGTGACTCAGGGGGAGTTGGCGGGGAGCTGTTTTTT
TRBJ1-1	TRBD1	TRBV5-4	.	CASSLSRDRTTEAFF	TGTGCCAGCAGCTTGTCCCGGGACAGGACAACTGAAGCTTTCTTT
TRBJ1-4	.	TRBV20-1	.	CSARPLEKLFF	TGCAGTGCTAGACCCTTAGAAAAACTGTTTTTT
TRBJ2-3	TRBD2	TRBV30	few	CAWNLAGGPPDTQYF	TGTGCCTGGAATCTAGCGGGGGGGCCTCCAGATACGCAGTATTTT